These 28 T cell receptor beta chains originate from one sample sequenced in a study of T cell responses to AZD1222 COVID-19 vaccine. Libraries were prepared by immunoSEQ multiplex PCR; TCRdb keeps only in-frame clonotypes and omits some of them. The top ten hold 1.6% of the sample, which has 150,000 to 200,000 clones, 94% seen once. The input for sequencing was peripheral blood, taken 28 days after the second AZD1222 dose. The receptors originated from an adult who received the AZD1222 COVID-19 vaccine.

The chain recombines TRBV28 with TRBJ2-7; D is uncertain. Germline V gene lookup returns CDR1 MDHEN and CDR2 SYDVKM. This CDR3 is built from 14 residues. V lost 4 bases and J lost 9, with 19 bases in between. The CDR3, as DNA: TGTGCCAGCAGTTCAGTAGGGTTGGGTGTAGGGCAGTACTTC. Translation gives CASSSVGLGVGQYF.

The chain is built from TRBV4-3 and TRBJ1-3; 7 bases are shared with TRBD1. J gave up 2 bases and V 3 bases, and 7 bases lay outside the gene matches. The germline CDR1 and CDR2 sequences are LGHNA and YSLEER. CDR3 size: 16 residues. The CDR3 region has the DNA TGCGCCAGCAGCCAGTCACAGGGGATTGCTGGAAACACCATATATTTT. Amino acids: CASSQSQGIAGNTIYF.

V gene TRBV5-8 combines with J gene TRBJ1-5, with D possibly matching TRBD1 (5 bases). Looked up from germline, CDR1 is SGHTS and CDR2 is YDEGEE. The ends were cut back, 1 base at V and 2 bases at J, with 13 bases in the middle. This CDR3 has 16 residues. The chain's CDR3 is CASSLTRDRGNQPQHF. For the CDR3, the DNA is TGTGCCAGCAGCTTGACGCGGGACCGAGGCAATCAGCCCCAGCATTTT.

The chain uses TRBV6-2 or TRBV6-3 and TRBJ1-5; perhaps TRBD1 as D (6 bases). Germline CDR1 and CDR2: MNHEY and SVGEGT. V dropped 6 bases and J dropped 1 base, with 19 bases sitting between them. The CDR3 covers 17 residues. The CDR3 here is CASSELAGAASNQPQHF. In DNA form, the CDR3 reads TGTGCCAGCAGCGAGCTAGCGGGGGCAGCGAGCAATCAGCCCCAGCATTTT.

This chain links TRBV19 with TRBJ1-5, with unresolved D. Germline V gene lookup returns CDR1 LNHDA and CDR2 SQIVND (reference sequence). V was shortened by 7 bases and J by 5 bases, with 15 bases between the two germline ends. This CDR3 is built from 14 residues. The CDR3 sequence: CASNQNMGDQPQHF. The CDR3 coding sequence is TGTGCCAGTAACCAAAATATGGGAGATCAGCCCCAGCATTTT. The variable domain in full, with the rest retrieved from reference TRBV19 and TRBJ1-5, is DGGITQSPKYLFRKEGQNVTLSCEQNLNHDAMYWYRQDPGQGLRLIYYSQIVNDFQKGDIAEGYSVSREKKESFPLTVTSAQKNPTAFYLCASNQNMGDQPQHFGDGTRLSIL.

The chain employs TRBV12-3 or TRBV12-4 and TRBJ2-1; D gene ambiguous. The CDR3 totals 12 residues. V was pared by 2 bases and J by 9 bases, with 8 bases between. CDR3 DNA: TGTGCCAGCAGTTTATCTTTTTCTGAGCAGTTCTTC. Its protein product is CASSLSFSEQFF.

The rearrangement uses TRBV4-2 and TRBJ1-2; tentatively, D is TRBD1 (6 bases). The CDR3 loop spans 15 amino acids. The germline CDR1 and CDR2 sequences are LGHNA and YNFKEQ. Trimming took 2 bases from V and 4 from J, leaving 14 bases between them. CDR3 bases: TGTGCCAGCAGCCAAACAGGGAGACAAGGCTATGGCTACACCTTC. It is translated as CASSQTGRQGYGYTF.

This chain connects TRBV6-5 to TRBJ1-2; 9 bases agree with TRBD1. V shed 7 bases and J 4 bases; nucleotides not matched to a gene: 10. Germline-derived CDR1 and CDR2 are MNHEY and SVGAGI. The CDR3 contains 15 residues. The CDR3 here is CASTKGQGRFYGYTF. CDR3 in DNA: TGTGCCAGCACCAAAGGACAGGGGCGTTTCTATGGCTACACCTTC.

The chain joins TRBV12-5 to TRBJ1-2; no clear D gene. The ends were cut back, 8 bases at V and 0 bases at J, with 7 bases in the middle. CDR1 and CDR2 from the germline V gene are LGHNT and FRNRAP. The CDR3 covers 12 residues. CDR3 sequence reads: CASRGTNYGYTF. CDR3 bases: TGTGCTAGTCGCGGCACTAACTATGGCTACACCTTC.

The J gene is TRBJ1-4, the V gene TRBV19, with D perhaps TRBD1 (5 bases). From germline, CDR1 is LNHDA and CDR2 SQIVND (reference sequence). Trimming left V 3 bases short and J 5 bases short, with 13 bases between. There are 15 residues in the CDR3. CDR3 region: CASSIETEGNEKLFF. In DNA, the CDR3 is TGTGCCAGTAGTATCGAGACGGAGGGGAATGAAAAACTGTTTTTT. Full variable domain (missing parts from reference TRBV19 and TRBJ1-4): DGGITQSPKYLFRKEGQNVTLSCEQNLNHDAMYWYRQDPGQGLRLIYYSQIVNDFQKGDIAEGYSVSREKKESFPLTVTSAQKNPTAFYLCASSIETEGNEKLFFGSGTQLSVL.

The J gene is TRBJ2-1, the V gene TRBV3-1 (or the pseudogene TRBV3-2); 8 positions match TRBD2. Trimming took 4 bases from V and 4 from J; bases not matched to a gene: 6. Germline V gene sequence: CDR1 LGHDT, CDR2 YNNKEL (reference sequence). CDR3 length: 15 residues. CDR3 loop: CASSLAGGLYNEQFF. As DNA, the CDR3 is TGTGCCAGCAGCCTGGCGGGGGGACTATACAATGAGCAGTTCTTC.

The chain employs TRBV6-5 and TRBJ1-2, with 9 bases fitting TRBD1. Germline-derived CDR1 and CDR2 are MNHEY and SVGAGI. The J segment lost 6 bases and the V segment lost 4 bases, leaving 9 bases of the junction unmatched. This CDR3 contains 15 residues. This chain's CDR3 is CASSLQGAGENGYTF. For the CDR3, the DNA is TGTGCCAGCAGTTTACAGGGGGCAGGGGAAAATGGCTACACCTTC.

The chain is built from TRBV29-1 and TRBJ2-7; TRBD1 matches at 8 bases. The CDR3 runs 13 residues. Germline loops: CDR1 SQVTM, CDR2 ANQGSEA. Trimming at V came to 2 bases and at J to 6 bases, leaving 6 bases not matched to a gene. The CDR3 DNA is TGCAGCGTTGAATCCCAGGGGGCAACCGAGCAGTACTTC. It codes for CSVESQGATEQYF.

The J gene is TRBJ1-2, the V gene TRBV28; 9 nucleotides agree with TRBD1. The CDR3 runs 15 residues. The V gene's germline CDR1 is MDHEN and CDR2 SYDVKM. J was trimmed by 0 bases and V by 5 bases; bases with no gene match: 4. The CDR3 loop reads CASSPRDRANYGYTF. The CDR3 coding sequence is TGTGCCAGCAGTCCACGGGACAGGGCTAACTATGGCTACACCTTC.

This chain links TRBV5-1 with TRBJ1-3, with D possibly matching TRBD1 (6 bases). CDR1 SGHRS and CDR2 YFSETQ come from the germline V gene. Trimming removed 0 bases at V and 0 bases at J, with 7 bases between. The CDR3 consists of 15 residues. The CDR3 loop is CASSLGDNSGNTIYF. In DNA form, the CDR3 reads TGCGCCAGCAGCTTGGGGGACAACTCTGGAAACACCATATATTTT.

The chain combines TRBV30 with TRBJ1-2; 10 nucleotides match TRBD1. V lost 3 bases and J lost 4; bases outside the gene matches: 5. Per germline, CDR1 GTSNPN and CDR2 SVGIG (reference sequence). There are 14 residues in the CDR3. For the CDR3, the DNA is TGTGCCTGGAGCCCGGGGACAGGGGTCTATGGCTACACCTTC. This encodes CAWSPGTGVYGYTF.

This clone appeared a few times. The chain is built from TRBV30 and TRBJ2-2; D unresolved. The CDR3 is 14 amino acids. Trimming took 0 bases from V and 5 from J, leaving 10 bases between them. Per the germline V gene, CDR1 is GTSNPN and CDR2 is SVGIG (reference sequence). The CDR3 loop reads CAWSVLIGTGELFF. For the CDR3, the DNA is TGTGCCTGGAGTGTACTTATTGGAACCGGGGAGCTGTTTTTT.

This chain connects TRBV15 to TRBJ1-1; possibly TRBD1 for D (5 bases). Germline lookup yields CDR1 LNHNV and CDR2 YYDKDF (reference sequence). This CDR3 is built from 13 residues. Trimming cost V 5 bases and J 6 bases, with 13 bases left between them. This CDR3 is CATSSGGDSEAFF. The CDR3 nucleotides read TGTGCCACCAGCTCGGGCGGGGACTCTGAAGCTTTCTTT.

Points on this clone: Other DNA sequences of this sample code for an identical CDR3. The V call is TRBV3-1 (or the pseudogene TRBV3-2), the J call TRBJ2-1, with D hard to call. The CDR3 runs 11 residues. Germline CDR1 is LGHDT and CDR2 is YNNKEL (reference sequence). Trimming removed 3 bases at V and 7 bases at J, with 4 bases between. CDR3 sequence reads: CASSQGNEQFF. The CDR3 region has the DNA TGTGCCAGCAGCCAGGGGAATGAGCAGTTCTTC.

The chain combines TRBV7-9 with TRBJ2-7, with D maybe TRBD1 (5 bases). The CDR3 has 15 amino acids. Germline-derived CDR1 and CDR2 are SEHNR and FQNEAQ (reference sequence). Trimming removed 5 bases from V and 4 bases from J, with 18 bases in between. The CDR3 loop reads CASSPTGRSIYEQYF. CDR3 DNA sequence: TGTGCCAGCAGCCCAACAGGACGGTCGATATACGAGCAGTACTTC. The full variable domain, with the rest looked up from reference TRBV7-9 and TRBJ2-7, is DTGVSQNPRHKITKRGQNVTFRCDPISEHNRLYWYRQTLGQGPEFLTYFQNEAQLEKSRLLSDRFSAERPKGSFSTLEIQRTEQGDSAMYLCASSPTGRSIYEQYFGPGTRLTVT.

The CDR3 sequence is CASSLGLAGGPDNEQFF. The CDR3 nucleotides are TGTGCCAGCAGCTTAGGGCTAGCGGGGGGCCCTGACAATGAGCAGTTCTTC. The chain carries TRBV13 and TRBJ2-1; 11 bases are shared with TRBD2. Trimming took 0 bases from V and 5 from J; bases not matched to a gene: 6. The CDR3 runs to 17 residues. Germline V gene lookup returns CDR1 PRHDT and CDR2 FYEKMQ (reference sequence).

The sample holds one count of this clone. The chain links TRBV15 to TRBJ2-5; D possibly matches TRBD1 or TRBD2 (6 bases each). V was pared by 5 bases and J by 1 base, with 17 bases between. The CDR3 runs to 16 residues. CDR1 LNHNV and CDR2 YYDKDF come from the germline V gene (reference sequence). The CDR3 loop reads CATSPPVKGGQETQYF. The CDR3 DNA reads TGTGCCACCAGCCCCCCGGTGAAGGGGGGCCAAGAGACCCAGTACTTC.

The chain recombines TRBV5-8 with TRBJ2-7; a possible D gene is TRBD1 (6 bases). The CDR3 spans 15 residues. Germline V gene sequence: CDR1 SGHTS, CDR2 YDEGEE. Between the trimmed V and J ends, which lost 2 bases and 5 bases, there was a span of 17 bases. This CDR3 reads CASSFFRGQGNEQYF. The CDR3 DNA reads as TGTGCCAGCAGCTTCTTTCGCGGGCAGGGGAACGAGCAGTACTTC.

The chain carries TRBV2 and TRBJ1-4, with TRBD1 matching 7 bases. This CDR3 contains 15 residues. V was clipped by 2 bases and J by 6 bases; unmatched bases: 6. In germline, CDR1 is SNHLY, CDR2 FYNNEI. The CDR3 region has the DNA TGTGCCAGCAGTGAACTGGGCGGGACAGATGAAAAACTGTTTTTT. Its translation is CASSELGGTDEKLFF.

J is TRBJ1-5 and V is TRBV6-1; D is unclear. CDR1 is MNHNS and CDR2 is SASEGT in the germline V gene. Trimming shortened V by 4 bases and J by 3 bases, and 16 bases separated the two germline ends. There are 16 residues in the CDR3. The CDR3 DNA reads as TGTGCCAGCAGTGGAGGGCGACACCCGAACAATCAGCCCCAGCATTTT. It codes for CASSGGRHPNNQPQHF.

The V gene is TRBV29-1, the J gene TRBJ2-7, with D perhaps matching TRBD2 (6 bases). CDR1 is SQVTM and CDR2 is ANQGSEA in the germline V gene. V was cut by 5 bases and J by 2 bases, with 13 bases left in between. CDR3 length equals 13 residues. CDR3 sequence: CSVSTGETYEQYF. CDR3 nucleotide sequence: TGCAGCGTTAGTACGGGGGAAACCTACGAGCAGTACTTC.

The chain joins TRBV4-2 to TRBJ2-7, with 8 bases aligning to TRBD2. The CDR3 length is 17 residues. V dropped 5 bases and J dropped 3; count of bases not matched to a gene: 15. The V gene's germline CDR1 is LGHNA and CDR2 YNFKEQ. This chain's CDR3 is CASSKSHTSGRFYEQYF. The DNA for the CDR3 is TGTGCCAGCAGCAAGAGCCACACTAGCGGAAGATTCTACGAGCAGTACTTC.

V usage is TRBV29-1 and J usage is TRBJ1-1; perhaps TRBD1 as D (6 bases). This CDR3 has 13 amino acids. V was trimmed by 3 bases and J by 7 bases, leaving 15 bases between them. CDR1 is SQVTM and CDR2 is ANQGSEA in the germline V gene. As DNA, the CDR3 is TGCAGCGTTGATGGCAGGGGCGGGGGTGAAGCTTTCTTT. This translates into CSVDGRGGGEAFF.